This TCR beta chain emerged from a study of blood T cell repertoires in COVID-19. Overall study context: Samples of COVID-19 (acute and convalescent) were obtained from the United States, Italy and Spain. The analysed material was cDNA or gDNA that came from T cells, B-cell-depleted T cells, or PBMCs.

Profiled with immunoSEQ multiplex PCR; TCRdb holds only in-frame clones, not every one. The profile shows about 150,000 clones, approximately 81% of them singletons. The CDR3 extends over 20 amino acids. Those enrolled, adults aged roughly 18 to 90 years, came from roughly 23 US areas. Recovery meant two consecutive negative NP/OP PCR tests, professional clearance, or resolved symptoms. The sample consisted of PBMCs or T cells enriched from blood (not recorded which). This TCR came from a woman in her forties or fifties who had recovered from COVID-19. The chain is built from TRBV21-1 and TRBJ2-1; TRBD2 is the table's D call, not checked against the DNA. TRBV21-1 is deemed a pseudogene. Here the CDR3 reads CASSKVRTSGRPSSYNEQFF. The CDR3 region has the DNA TGTGCCAGCAGCAAAGTCAGGACTAGCGGCCGCCCGTCTTCCTACAATGAGCAGTTCTTC.